These T cell receptor beta chains were read from a single sample in a study of shared clonotypes between healthy human individuals. Some clones are missing from TCRdb's copy, which holds only in-frame ones; the method was immunoSEQ multiplex PCR. The sample yields about 2 million clones, 90% to 95% seen once. Sequences were obtained from naive CD4+ T cells sorted from blood. Receptors originate from a man younger than 35 in good health. Both conserved end residues are part of each CDR3. A D gene is named only where the DNA matches it firmly. Clone sizes are given selectively: once, few, many, or a class where the clone is expanded.

clone size: -
D gene: -
J gene: TRBJ2-5
V gene: TRBV15
CDR3 DNA: TGTGCCACCAGCAGACCCCCAGTTGGCAGGGGCCGAGAGACCCAGTACTTC
CDR3 protein: CATSRPPVGRGRETQYF

clone size: -
D gene: -
J gene: TRBJ1-4
V gene: TRBV6-1
CDR3 DNA: TGTGCCAGCAGTGAATTCGGTGAAAAACTGTTTTTT
CDR3 protein: CASSEFGEKLFF

clone size: once
D gene: TRBD1
J gene: TRBJ1-2
V gene: TRBV28
CDR3 DNA: TGTGCCAGCAGACTAGGGGGCGTCTATGGCTACACCTTC
CDR3 protein: CASRLGGVYGYTF

clone size: -
D gene: TRBD1
J gene: TRBJ1-1
V gene: TRBV5-4
CDR3 DNA: TGTGCCAGCAGCTTCCCGACAGGGGTCACTGAAGCTTTCTTT
CDR3 protein: CASSFPTGVTEAFF

clone size: -
D gene: -
J gene: TRBJ2-7
V gene: TRBV6-4
CDR3 DNA: TGTGCCAGCATGGGGAAAGCGGACGAGCAGTACTTC
CDR3 protein: CASMGKADEQYF

clone size: -
D gene: TRBD1
J gene: TRBJ2-7
V gene: TRBV7-6
CDR3 DNA: TGTGCCAGCAGCTCCGGGACAGGCTCCTACGAGCAGTACTTC
CDR3 protein: CASSSGTGSYEQYF

clone size: -
D gene: -
J gene: TRBJ2-1
V gene: TRBV5-1
CDR3 DNA: TGCGCCAGCAGACCTGAAGACTCCCCCGCCTACAATGAGCAGTTCTTC
CDR3 protein: CASRPEDSPAYNEQFF

clone size: -
D gene: TRBD1
J gene: TRBJ2-7
V gene: TRBV4-3
CDR3 DNA: TGCGCCAGCAGCCAAGACAGGGGGTCCAACGAGCAGTACTTC
CDR3 protein: CASSQDRGSNEQYF

clone size: -
D gene: TRBD2
J gene: TRBJ2-6
V gene: TRBV5-4
CDR3 DNA: TGTGCCAGCAGCCCCGGGACGACTAGCGGGAGCTCTGGGGCCAACGTCCTGACTTTC
CDR3 protein: CASSPGTTSGSSGANVLTF

clone size: -
D gene: TRBD2
J gene: TRBJ2-1
V gene: TRBV6-5
CDR3 DNA: TGTGCCAGCAGATCTCCGGGACTAGCGGACAATGAGCAGTTCTTC
CDR3 protein: CASRSPGLADNEQFF

clone size: -
D gene: -
J gene: TRBJ1-1
V gene: TRBV5-1
CDR3 DNA: TGCGCCAGCAGCTTTGGGGACACTGAAGCTTTCTTT
CDR3 protein: CASSFGDTEAFF

clone size: -
D gene: -
J gene: TRBJ2-3
V gene: TRBV7-2
CDR3 DNA: TGTGCCAGCAGCTTATTGGCGGGCCGCACAGATACGCAGTATTTT
CDR3 protein: CASSLLAGRTDTQYF

clone size: -
D gene: -
J gene: TRBJ2-7
V gene: TRBV18
CDR3 DNA: TGTGCCAGCTCAGCCTCATCGACAGAACTCTACGAGCAGTACTTC
CDR3 protein: CASSASSTELYEQYF

clone size: -
D gene: TRBD1
J gene: TRBJ2-4
V gene: TRBV19
CDR3 DNA: TGTGCCAGTAGTATAGACAGGGGGCCTATTCAGTACTTC
CDR3 protein: CASSIDRGPIQYF

clone size: few
D gene: -
J gene: TRBJ1-5
V gene: TRBV19
CDR3 DNA: TGTGCCAGTAAGGGGTGGAGTGAGCCCCAGCATTTT
CDR3 protein: CASKGWSEPQHF

clone size: -
D gene: TRBD2
J gene: TRBJ2-3
V gene: TRBV9
CDR3 DNA: TGTGCCAGCAGCTTCCCGGGACTAGCAGCAGATACGCAGTATTTT
CDR3 protein: CASSFPGLAADTQYF

clone size: -
D gene: -
J gene: TRBJ1-4
V gene: TRBV6-5
CDR3 DNA: TGTGCCAGCAGTTACGGACAGCCTGAAAAACTGTTTTTT
CDR3 protein: CASSYGQPEKLFF

clone size: -
D gene: TRBD1
J gene: TRBJ2-6
V gene: TRBV29-1
CDR3 DNA: TGCAGCGTTTTTGGCGGCAGGGGGCTTGGGGCCAACGTCCTGACTTTC
CDR3 protein: CSVFGGRGLGANVLTF

clone size: -
D gene: TRBD2
J gene: TRBJ2-1
V gene: TRBV29-1
CDR3 DNA: TGCAGCGTTGAAGGCGGGAGAACCTCGTACAATGAGCAGTTCTTC
CDR3 protein: CSVEGGRTSYNEQFF

clone size: -
D gene: TRBD2
J gene: TRBJ2-5
V gene: TRBV5-1
CDR3 DNA: TGCGCCAGCAGCCCCCAGGCAGCGGGGGGCCAAGAGACCCAGTACTTC
CDR3 protein: CASSPQAAGGQETQYF

clone size: -
D gene: -
J gene: TRBJ1-2
V gene: TRBV11-2
CDR3 DNA: TGTGCCAGCAGCACAACCTTGAGCCGTGGCTACACCTTC
CDR3 protein: CASSTTLSRGYTF

clone size: -
D gene: -
J gene: TRBJ1-2
V gene: TRBV7-2
CDR3 DNA: TGTGCCAGCAGCCGAACAGAGACGGGAGGCTACACCTTC
CDR3 protein: CASSRTETGGYTF

clone size: -
D gene: -
J gene: TRBJ2-4
V gene: TRBV7-2
CDR3 DNA: TGTGCCAGCAGCCTGTCGACGGGTAGTAGCATTCAGTACTTC
CDR3 protein: CASSLSTGSSIQYF

clone size: -
D gene: -
J gene: TRBJ2-7
V gene: TRBV7-9
CDR3 DNA: TGTGCCAGCAGCCAACGACAGGCCTACGAGCAGTACTTC
CDR3 protein: CASSQRQAYEQYF

clone size: -
D gene: -
J gene: TRBJ2-3
V gene: TRBV5-1
CDR3 DNA: TGCGCCAGCAGCAGGGGGACCGAGCGAATAGATACGCAGTATTTT
CDR3 protein: CASSRGTERIDTQYF

clone size: -
D gene: -
J gene: TRBJ2-5
V gene: TRBV11-2
CDR3 DNA: TGTGCCAGCAGCTCCGGAGGCGGTGGAGAGACCCAGTACTTC
CDR3 protein: CASSSGGGGETQYF

clone size: -
D gene: TRBD1
J gene: TRBJ1-2
V gene: TRBV5-4
CDR3 DNA: TGTGCCAGCAGCTTGGGGGGACAGGTGTCTTATGGCTACACCTTC
CDR3 protein: CASSLGGQVSYGYTF

clone size: -
D gene: -
J gene: TRBJ2-3
V gene: TRBV7-2
CDR3 DNA: TGTGCCAGCAGCCGTTCCGGGTTCGAAACACAGTATTTT
CDR3 protein: CASSRSGFETQYF

clone size: -
D gene: -
J gene: TRBJ1-1
V gene: TRBV7-2
CDR3 DNA: TGTGCCAGCAGCTTAGCCTCTCAGGGGAACACTGAAGCTTTCTTT
CDR3 protein: CASSLASQGNTEAFF

clone size: -
D gene: -
J gene: TRBJ2-1
V gene: TRBV10-1
CDR3 DNA: TGCGCCAGCAGTTTGGATCTATTAAATGAGCAGTTCTTC
CDR3 protein: CASSLDLLNEQFF

clone size: -
D gene: TRBD2
J gene: TRBJ2-1
V gene: TRBV19
CDR3 DNA: TGTGCCAGTAGTATCCCGAGCGGGAGCTCCTACAATGAGCAGTTCTTC
CDR3 protein: CASSIPSGSSYNEQFF

clone size: -
D gene: -
J gene: TRBJ2-3
V gene: TRBV15
CDR3 DNA: TGTGCCACCAGCAGGGGGAGGATAGCCACAGATACGCAGTATTTT
CDR3 protein: CATSRGRIATDTQYF

clone size: -
D gene: -
J gene: TRBJ1-1
V gene: TRBV15
CDR3 DNA: TGTGCCACCAGCAGAGATCACAGGTCCGGGGGCACTGAAGCTTTCTTT
CDR3 protein: CATSRDHRSGGTEAFF

clone size: -
D gene: -
J gene: TRBJ2-3
V gene: TRBV4-1
CDR3 DNA: TGCGCCAGCAGCCAAGAATCGATAACGCAGTATTTT
CDR3 protein: CASSQESITQYF

clone size: -
D gene: -
J gene: TRBJ2-7
V gene: TRBV7-8
CDR3 DNA: TGTGCCAGCAGCCATTTCCGGGCCAGTGAGGAGCAGTACTTC
CDR3 protein: CASSHFRASEEQYF

clone size: -
D gene: TRBD1
J gene: TRBJ1-2
V gene: TRBV6-5
CDR3 DNA: TGTGCCAGCCACAGGGGTAACTATGGCTACACCTTC
CDR3 protein: CASHRGNYGYTF

clone size: -
D gene: TRBD1
J gene: TRBJ2-5
V gene: TRBV6-1
CDR3 DNA: TGTGCCAGCAAATGGACAGGAATACAACAAGAGACCCAGTACTTC
CDR3 protein: CASKWTGIQQETQYF

clone size: -
D gene: -
J gene: TRBJ1-1
V gene: TRBV7-2
CDR3 DNA: TGTGCCAGCAGCTTAGACAGGGTGGCCACTGAAGCTTTCTTT
CDR3 protein: CASSLDRVATEAFF

clone size: -
D gene: TRBD2
J gene: TRBJ2-5
V gene: TRBV28
CDR3 DNA: TGTGCCAGCGGTAGCGGGGGGGCTAGAAAGACCCAGTACTTC
CDR3 protein: CASGSGGARKTQYF

clone size: -
D gene: -
J gene: TRBJ1-2
V gene: TRBV28
CDR3 DNA: TGTGCCAGCAGTTCTCGGACCCCGGGGGCTAACTATGGCTACACCTTC
CDR3 protein: CASSSRTPGANYGYTF